This is a list of T cell receptor beta chains from one sample in a study of blood T cell repertoires in COVID-19. The method was immunoSEQ multiplex PCR; TCRdb's version includes in-frame clones alone and lacks a portion of them. Of more than 200,000 clones in the sample, around 88% were seen once. Source material: peripheral blood. Receptors were obtained from a man aged 80 or over with acute or convalescent COVID-19. Each CDR3 is given with its conserved first and last residue. The order of the fields is D gene, J gene, clone size, V gene, CDR3 protein, CDR3 DNA. The D gene is left open where the match is weak. The size field is filled for only some rows; it gives once, few, many or a size class.

d_gene: TRBD2; j_gene: TRBJ2-3; abundance: .; v_gene: TRBV28; CDR3aa: CASSLLAGGPPDTQYF; CDR3nt: TGTGCCAGCAGTTTATTGGCGGGAGGGCCTCCAGATACGCAGTATTTT
d_gene: TRBD1; j_gene: TRBJ1-6; abundance: .; v_gene: TRBV5-1; CDR3aa: CASSSDRVNSPLHF; CDR3nt: TGCGCCAGCAGCTCCGACAGGGTAAATTCACCCCTCCACTTT
d_gene: .; j_gene: TRBJ2-3; abundance: .; v_gene: TRBV5-1; CDR3aa: CASSWRDSTDTQYF; CDR3nt: TGCGCCAGCAGCTGGAGGGACAGCACAGATACGCAGTATTTT
d_gene: .; j_gene: TRBJ2-1; abundance: .; v_gene: TRBV29-1; CDR3aa: CSVERGYNEQFF; CDR3nt: TGCAGCGTTGAAAGGGGGTACAATGAGCAGTTCTTC
d_gene: .; j_gene: TRBJ2-2; abundance: .; v_gene: TRBV14; CDR3aa: CASSQDRRTGELFF; CDR3nt: TGTGCCAGCAGCCAAGATCGGAGGACCGGGGAGCTGTTTTTT
d_gene: TRBD2; j_gene: TRBJ2-3; abundance: .; v_gene: TRBV24-1; CDR3aa: CATSGGTSGIADTQYF; CDR3nt: TGTGCCACCAGTGGGGGGACTAGCGGGATCGCAGATACGCAGTATTTT
d_gene: TRBD2; j_gene: TRBJ2-1; abundance: .; v_gene: TRBV9; CDR3aa: CASSVDAAGAYNEQFF; CDR3nt: TGTGCCAGCAGCGTAGACGCGGCGGGGGCCTACAATGAGCAGTTCTTC
d_gene: .; j_gene: TRBJ1-2; abundance: .; v_gene: TRBV6-5; CDR3aa: CASTLFSGQLYGYTF; CDR3nt: TGTGCCAGCACCCTCTTTAGTGGGCAGCTTTATGGCTACACCTTC
d_gene: .; j_gene: TRBJ2-2; abundance: few; v_gene: TRBV4-3; CDR3aa: CASSQARGVPGELFF; CDR3nt: TGCGCCAGCAGCCAAGCAAGGGGTGTACCCGGGGAGCTGTTTTTT
d_gene: .; j_gene: TRBJ2-6; abundance: once; v_gene: TRBV5-1; CDR3aa: CASSLRSGSGANVLTF; CDR3nt: TGCGCCAGCAGCTTGAGGAGTGGCTCTGGGGCCAACGTCCTGACTTTC
d_gene: TRBD1; j_gene: TRBJ2-1; abundance: .; v_gene: TRBV7-7; CDR3aa: CASSPGVGTASYNEQFF; CDR3nt: TGTGCCAGCAGCCCCGGGGTCGGGACAGCCTCCTACAATGAGCAGTTCTTC
d_gene: .; j_gene: TRBJ2-1; abundance: .; v_gene: TRBV7-3; CDR3aa: CASSLSRTNNEQFF; CDR3nt: TGTGCCAGCAGCTTATCTCGGACTAACAATGAGCAGTTCTTC
d_gene: TRBD1; j_gene: TRBJ2-7; abundance: .; v_gene: TRBV15; CDR3aa: CATSRDYEGAKYEQYF; CDR3nt: TGTGCCACCAGCAGAGATTATGAGGGGGCGAAATACGAGCAGTACTTC
d_gene: .; j_gene: TRBJ1-5; abundance: .; v_gene: TRBV19; CDR3aa: CASSIDRGYNQPQHF; CDR3nt: TGTGCCAGTAGTATAGATCGGGGTTACAATCAGCCCCAGCATTTT
d_gene: TRBD2; j_gene: TRBJ2-2; abundance: .; v_gene: TRBV7-3; CDR3aa: CASSPVGLAGGRGTGELFF; CDR3nt: TGTGCCAGCAGCCCCGTGGGACTAGCGGGGGGGCGGGGCACCGGGGAGCTGTTTTTT
d_gene: TRBD1; j_gene: TRBJ2-6; abundance: few; v_gene: TRBV5-1; CDR3aa: CASSLTGVGANVLTF; CDR3nt: TGCGCCAGCAGCTTGACAGGGGTTGGGGCCAACGTCCTGACTTTC
d_gene: .; j_gene: TRBJ1-5; abundance: .; v_gene: TRBV7-6; CDR3aa: CASSPSVDQPQHF; CDR3nt: TGTGCCAGCAGCCCCTCGGTAGATCAGCCCCAGCATTTT
d_gene: .; j_gene: TRBJ2-1; abundance: .; v_gene: TRBV7-9; CDR3aa: CASSLIQGRDNEQFF; CDR3nt: TGTGCCAGCAGCTTAATTCAGGGGCGGGACAATGAGCAGTTCTTC
d_gene: .; j_gene: TRBJ2-1; abundance: .; v_gene: TRBV14; CDR3aa: CASSQATVYNEQFF; CDR3nt: TGTGCCAGCAGCCAAGCGACAGTGTACAATGAGCAGTTCTTC
d_gene: TRBD2; j_gene: TRBJ2-3; abundance: .; v_gene: TRBV10-3; CDR3aa: CAIRSGGATDTQYF; CDR3nt: TGTGCCATCCGTAGCGGGGGGGCGACAGATACGCAGTATTTT
d_gene: .; j_gene: TRBJ1-2; abundance: .; v_gene: TRBV7-9; CDR3aa: CASSSLGGGGYTF; CDR3nt: TGTGCCAGCAGCTCTCTAGGGGGTGGTGGCTACACCTTC
d_gene: .; j_gene: TRBJ2-1; abundance: .; v_gene: TRBV1; CDR3aa: CTSSPSSGGDNEQFF; CDR3nt: TGCACCAGCAGCCCCTCTAGCGGGGGGGACAATGAGCAGTTCTTC
d_gene: .; j_gene: TRBJ1-2; abundance: .; v_gene: TRBV7-2; CDR3aa: CASSLGQNYGYTF; CDR3nt: TGTGCCAGCAGCTTAGGACAAAACTATGGCTACACCTTC
d_gene: TRBD1; j_gene: TRBJ2-2; abundance: .; v_gene: TRBV6-2/TRBV6-3; CDR3aa: CASSYIEGAAITGELFF; CDR3nt: TGTGCCAGCAGTTACATTGAGGGGGCCGCCATCACCGGGGAGCTGTTTTTT
d_gene: .; j_gene: TRBJ2-2; abundance: .; v_gene: TRBV7-9; CDR3aa: CASSSLRGNTGELFF; CDR3nt: TGTGCCAGCAGCTCCTTGCGGGGGAACACCGGGGAGCTGTTTTTT
d_gene: .; j_gene: TRBJ2-7; abundance: .; v_gene: TRBV6-2/TRBV6-3; CDR3aa: CASSWGESYEQYF; CDR3nt: TGTGCCAGCAGTTGGGGCGAATCCTACGAGCAGTACTTC
d_gene: .; j_gene: TRBJ2-6; abundance: .; v_gene: TRBV4-3; CDR3aa: CASSHETAAGANVLTF; CDR3nt: TGCGCCAGCAGCCACGAGACTGCGGCTGGGGCCAACGTCCTGACTTTC
d_gene: .; j_gene: TRBJ2-1; abundance: .; v_gene: TRBV5-5; CDR3aa: CASSLALTSVHNEQFF; CDR3nt: TGTGCCAGCAGCTTAGCACTAACAAGTGTTCACAATGAGCAGTTCTTC
d_gene: .; j_gene: TRBJ1-1; abundance: .; v_gene: TRBV6-6; CDR3aa: CASSRPGSPRDTEAFF; CDR3nt: TGTGCCAGCAGTCGTCCGGGATCCCCTCGGGACACTGAAGCTTTCTTT
d_gene: .; j_gene: TRBJ1-1; abundance: once; v_gene: TRBV7-2; CDR3aa: CASSASQNTEAFF; CDR3nt: TGTGCCAGCAGCGCAAGCCAGAACACTGAAGCTTTCTTT
d_gene: .; j_gene: TRBJ2-3; abundance: once; v_gene: TRBV3-1/TRBV3-2; CDR3aa: CASSQPSTDTQYF; CDR3nt: TGTGCCAGCAGCCAACCTAGCACAGATACGCAGTATTTT
d_gene: TRBD1; j_gene: TRBJ1-2; abundance: .; v_gene: TRBV4-1; CDR3aa: CASSTGGGYGYTF; CDR3nt: TGCGCCAGCAGCACAGGGGGCGGCTATGGCTACACCTTC
d_gene: TRBD2; j_gene: TRBJ2-3; abundance: .; v_gene: TRBV15; CDR3aa: CATSRGGGTDTQYF; CDR3nt: TGTGCCACCAGCCGGGGGGGCGGGACAGATACGCAGTATTTT